What follows is one T cell receptor beta chain and its context. Its antigen is unknown. The sample comes from a study of shared clonotypes between healthy human individuals. Study-wide results and caveats: An effect of sequencing depth on clonotype sharing among donors was expected. Incomplete sequencing of sorted subsets was indicated by rarefaction despite large depth.

CD45RO-negative, CCR7-positively selected cells formed the naive CD8 fraction, excluding terminally differentiated effector memory CD45RA+ cells. All donors were healthy HIV-negative adults lacking recent acute infections or vaccinations. Several immunoSEQ plates held equal portions of the genomic DNA taken from each subset. Profiled with immunoSEQ multiplex PCR; TCRdb holds only in-frame clones, not every one. The repertoire holds over 2,000,000 clones, 90% to 95% seen once, with around 1.7% in the top ten. V lost 5 bases and J 4 bases, leaving 15 bases between the germline ends. Germline V gene sequence: CDR1 LNHDA, CDR2 SQIVND (reference sequence). The CDR3 totals 14 residues.

The V gene is TRBV19, the J gene TRBJ2-7; D is ambiguous. The origin of this receptor is a man in his late teens or twenties in good health. Some clones in this sample may be carry-over from other donors' samples. The source material was naive CD8+ T cells from PBMCs. DNA for the CDR3: TGTGCCAGTAGTGGTAACGACGGTCCATACGAGCAGTACTTC. As protein: CASSGNDGPYEQYF.